The clone carrying this T cell receptor (beta chain) was observed a single time. Its antigen is unknown. This sample stems from a study of response to subunit inactivated influenza vaccine. Study results and caveats: Few additional T cells are recruited per seasonal influenza vaccination, authors suggested.

TCRdb fed the RT-PCR reads into MiXCR, producing one record per CDR3 protein. The sample includes roughly 670,000 distinct CDR3 sequences, 14% of them seen just once. Trimming shortened V by 4 bases and J by 7 bases, and 26 bases separated the two germline ends. This CDR3 is built from 17 residues. The V gene's germline CDR1 is SGDLS and CDR2 YYNGEE. The V call is TRBV9, the J call TRBJ1-2, with D perhaps TRBD1 (5 bases). The input for sequencing was PBMCs from blood, taken 14 to 15 days before vaccination. This TCR was recovered from a man in his fifties or sixties who received an inactivated influenza vaccine. Here the CDR3 reads CASSPFRDPVPSRGYTF. The CDR3, as DNA: TGTGCCAGCAGCCCCTTTCGGGACCCGGTTCCCTCCCGTGGCTACACCTTC.